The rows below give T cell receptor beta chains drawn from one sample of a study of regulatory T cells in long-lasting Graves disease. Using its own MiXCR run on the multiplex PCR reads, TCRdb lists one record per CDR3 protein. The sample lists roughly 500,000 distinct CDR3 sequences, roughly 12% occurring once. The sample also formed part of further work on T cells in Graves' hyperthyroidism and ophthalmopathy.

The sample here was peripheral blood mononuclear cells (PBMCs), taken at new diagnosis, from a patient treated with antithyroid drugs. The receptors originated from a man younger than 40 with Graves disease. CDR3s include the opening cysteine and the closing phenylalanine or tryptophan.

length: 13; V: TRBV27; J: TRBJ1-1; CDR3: CASSPLIGAEAFF
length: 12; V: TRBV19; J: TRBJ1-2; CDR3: CAWSPDVYGYTF
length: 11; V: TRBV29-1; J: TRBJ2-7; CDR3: CSVDADYEQYF
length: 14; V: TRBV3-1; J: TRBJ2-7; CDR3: CASSLGRTKREQYF
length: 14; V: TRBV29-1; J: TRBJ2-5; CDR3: CSVDAGGPKETQYF
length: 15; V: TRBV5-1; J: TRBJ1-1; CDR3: CACSSRGLMNTEAFF
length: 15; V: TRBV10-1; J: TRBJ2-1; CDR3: CASRAGTSGANEQFF
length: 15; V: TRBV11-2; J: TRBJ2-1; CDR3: CASSFLAGARNEQFF
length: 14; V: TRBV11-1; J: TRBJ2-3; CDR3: CASSLEGGPDTQYF
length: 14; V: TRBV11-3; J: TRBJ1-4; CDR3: CASRRDRGNEKLFF
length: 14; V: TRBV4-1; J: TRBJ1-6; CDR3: CASSQLGLDSPLHF
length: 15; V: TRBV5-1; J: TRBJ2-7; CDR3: CASSLIGQGVNEQYF
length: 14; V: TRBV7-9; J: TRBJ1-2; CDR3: CASSPSGQQAGYTF
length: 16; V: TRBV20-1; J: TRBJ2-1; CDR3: CSARGSGTSGNNEQFF
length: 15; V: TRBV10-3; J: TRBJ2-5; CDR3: CAISESMSIQETQYF
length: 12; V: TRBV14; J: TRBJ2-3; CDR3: CASSQAGNTQYF
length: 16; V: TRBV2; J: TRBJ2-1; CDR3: CASSVGASGIKDEQFF
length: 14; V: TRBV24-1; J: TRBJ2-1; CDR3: CATSDDRGLNEQFF
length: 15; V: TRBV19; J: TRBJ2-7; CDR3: CASSDGLRRGYEQYF
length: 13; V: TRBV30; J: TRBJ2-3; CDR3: CAWSRASTDTQYF
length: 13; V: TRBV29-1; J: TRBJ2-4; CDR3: CSVLTVDSNIQYF
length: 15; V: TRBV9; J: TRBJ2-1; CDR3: CASSGLAGPYNEQFF
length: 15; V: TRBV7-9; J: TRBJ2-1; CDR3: CASSISGSGYNEQFF
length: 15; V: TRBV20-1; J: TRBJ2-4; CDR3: CSAREGGLAKNIQYF